Shown below are 15 T cell receptor beta chains from a single sample sequenced in a study of blood T cell repertoires in COVID-19. Assay: immunoSEQ multiplex PCR; the TCRdb copy retains only in-frame clones and omits some. The sample gives approximately 400,000 clones, approximately 90% of which show up once; 0.9% to 1.5% is in the top ten. Sequenced: PBMCs or T cells enriched from blood (not recorded which). The receptors here all came from a woman under 30 who had recovered from COVID-19.

The rearrangement links TRBV6-2 or TRBV6-3 to TRBJ2-7, with 9 nucleotides matching TRBD1. The CDR3 runs 15 residues. CDR1 and CDR2 from the germline V gene are MNHEY and SVGEGT. V gave up 2 bases and J gave up 3 bases; unmatched junction bases: 5. CDR3 coding DNA: TGTGCCAGCAGTTACGGGGGGACAGGGCACTACGAGCAGTACTTC. The encoded protein is CASSYGGTGHYEQYF.

The chain is built from TRBV28 and TRBJ2-7; 8 positions match TRBD1. The V and J ends lost 3 bases and 4 bases, in that order; junction bases with no gene match: 5. Per germline, CDR1 MDHEN and CDR2 SYDVKM. The CDR3 extends over 14 amino acids. The CDR3 here is CASSFGTGIYEQYF. CDR3 nucleotides: TGTGCCAGCAGTTTTGGGACAGGTATTTACGAGCAGTACTTC.

This chain links TRBV7-2 with TRBJ1-2; D gene uncertain. Germline V CDR1 and CDR2: SGHTA, FQGNSA. This CDR3 region has 15 residues. Trimming took off 4 bases at V and 0 bases at J, with 12 bases between the two ends. CDR3 in amino acids: CASSSAGRPNYGYTF. The CDR3 DNA sequence: TGTGCCAGCAGCTCCGCCGGGAGACCTAACTATGGCTACACCTTC.

J is TRBJ2-1 and V is TRBV7-3; 8 nucleotides match TRBD1. V trimming: 5 bases; J trimming: 5 bases; junction bases outside the gene matches: 2. Per germline, CDR1 SGHTA and CDR2 FQGTGA. The CDR3 runs to 13 residues. The CDR3 is CASSPDRDNEQFF. The CDR3 DNA reads as TGTGCCAGCAGCCCGGACAGGGACAATGAGCAGTTCTTC.

This sequence joins TRBV5-1 and TRBJ2-1; TRBD2 matches at 10 bases. The trim removed 3 bases at V and 5 bases at J, leaving 2 bases unmatched. The germline V gene has CDR1 SGHRS and CDR2 YFSETQ. The CDR3 loop spans 14 amino acids. The CDR3 region is CASSWSGGDNEQFF. In DNA, the CDR3 is TGCGCCAGCAGCTGGAGCGGGGGGGACAATGAGCAGTTCTTC.

V is TRBV19 and J is TRBJ2-4, with 7 bases fitting TRBD2. With 6 bases clipped from V and 8 bases from J, the junction kept 13 bases outside the gene matches. This CDR3 comprises 15 residues. Germline V lookup: CDR1 LNHDA, CDR2 SQIVND (reference sequence). The CDR3 loop is CASSATGTNSYIQYF. DNA of the CDR3: TGTGCCAGTAGCGCAACCGGGACTAACTCGTACATTCAGTACTTC.

CDR3 bases: TGTGCCAGCAGTTACGACCGGGACAGAAATTCACCCCTCCACTTT. Its protein is CASSYDRDRNSPLHF. The chain uses TRBV6-2 or TRBV6-3 and TRBJ1-6; 7 nucleotides line up with TRBD1. Per germline, CDR1 MNHEY and CDR2 SVGEGT. The J segment lost 7 bases and the V segment lost 2 bases, leaving 5 bases of the junction unmatched. The CDR3 length is 15 residues.

The rearrangement links TRBV18 to TRBJ2-7; no reliable D call. V gave up 3 bases and J gave up 1 base, with 13 bases separating them. The CDR3 spans 15 residues. Germline values: CDR1 KGHSH, CDR2 LQKENI. The CDR3: CASSPSGMSSYEQYF. In DNA, the CDR3 is TGTGCCAGCTCACCCTCAGGCATGTCATCCTACGAGCAGTACTTC.

This sequence joins TRBV5-8 and TRBJ1-1, with 7 nucleotides matching TRBD1. The germline CDR1 and CDR2 sequences are SGHTS and YDEGEE. CDR3 size: 14 residues. J lost 0 bases, V lost 4 bases, and 3 bases had no gene match. CDR3 sequence (DNA): TGTGCCAGCAGCCGGGACAGCATGAACACTGAAGCTTTCTTT. It is translated as CASSRDSMNTEAFF.

Turning to this clone: Within the sample, other DNA sequences also encode this same CDR3. The J gene is TRBJ2-2, the V gene TRBV9, with a weak D call TRBD2 (6 bases). Germline CDR1 reads SGDLS; CDR2 reads YYNGEE. CDR3 size: 13 residues. V dropped 5 bases and J dropped 5 bases, with 10 bases sitting between them. The CDR3 loop is CASRRAGTGELFF. The DNA for the CDR3 is TGTGCCAGCAGGCGGGCGGGGACCGGGGAGCTGTTTTTT.

The chain joins TRBV6-8 to TRBJ2-7, with 7 positions matching TRBD1. V dropped 6 bases and J dropped 3; count of bases not matched to a gene: 5. The germline CDR1 and CDR2 sequences are MNHGY and SAAAGT. The CDR3 covers 13 residues. CDR3 sequence (DNA): TGTGCCAGCAGGCAGACAGGGAGCTACGAGCAGTACTTC. It translates to CASRQTGSYEQYF.

The V and J genes are TRBV11-2 and TRBJ2-3; D is possibly TRBD1 (5 bases). Per the germline V gene, CDR1 is SGHAT and CDR2 is FQNNGV. This CDR3 comprises 17 residues. V lost 1 base and J 3 bases, leaving 17 bases between the germline ends. The CDR3 coding sequence is TGTGCCAGCAGCTTAGTATTGGCCCCAGGGTGGACAGATACGCAGTATTTT. This translates into CASSLVLAPGWTDTQYF.

This sequence joins TRBV2 and TRBJ1-5, with TRBD1 as a possible D gene (6 bases). CDR1 SNHLY and CDR2 FYNNEI come from the germline V gene. V was pared by 10 bases and J by 6 bases, with 16 bases between. The CDR3 contains 13 residues. The CDR3 reads CATRGPGVQPQHF. CDR3 coding DNA: TGTGCCACGAGGGGCCCAGGGGTTCAGCCCCAGCATTTT.

The gene calls are TRBV19 and TRBJ2-1, with D possibly TRBD1 on 6 matching bases. Germline assignment: CDR1 LNHDA and CDR2 SQIVND (reference sequence). The CDR3 covers 17 residues. V lost 8 bases, J lost 2 bases, and 22 bases lay in between. In nucleotides, the CDR3 is TGTGCCAGTGAAGGGATTACAGGGCAAGAAACCTACAATGAGCAGTTCTTC. Translating gives CASEGITGQETYNEQFF.

This clone was found once. This chain links TRBV7-9 with TRBJ1-6; D might be TRBD1 (6 bases). Trimming removed 10 bases at V and 8 bases at J, with 21 bases between. This CDR3 comprises 15 residues. In germline, CDR1 is SEHNR, CDR2 FQNEAQ (reference sequence). CDR3 nucleotide sequence: TGTGCCACAAGCAACGGGGGGGCAGGTTATTCACCCCTCCACTTT. Amino acids: CATSNGGAGYSPLHF.